This TCR beta chain appears in the sequencing data of a study of T-cell reconstitution after alpha-beta-depleted transplantation in children. Whole-study results and caveats: Recipient T cells and thymic progenitors that survived gave rise to the high TCRbeta diversity observed at day 60 in some patients. At the one-year point after transplant, T-cell counts and TCRbeta diversity were found to come mostly from T cells that had been newly produced.

TCRbeta library construction was performed incorporating unique molecular identifiers. TCRdb called the PCR reads again in MiXCR, with one record for every CDR3 protein. Among 7,000 to 9,500 distinct CDR3 sequences listed, about an eighth were seen once. In its sample, this clonotype ranks as medium-sized. Its antigen is still unknown. Sequencing was performed on PBMCs, mostly from graft donor cells, taken 60 days after TCRalphabeta/CD19-depleted stem cell transplant. The clonotype comes from a patient between 2 and 9 years old who had a stem cell transplant for inherited bone marrow failure, so the T cells may come from the graft donor.

This CDR3 is CASSAGQLMNTEAFF. CDR3 DNA: TGCGCCAGCAGCGCGGGACAGCTTATGAACACTGAAGCTTTCTTT. V gene TRBV5-1 combines with J gene TRBJ1-1, with 7 nucleotides matching TRBD1. After removal of 4 bases from V and 0 bases from J, the junction contained 6 bases not matched to a gene. The CDR3 has 15 residues. The germline V gene has CDR1 SGHRS and CDR2 YFSETQ. The whole variable domain, remainder taken from reference TRBV5-1 and TRBJ1-1, is KAGVTQTPRYLIKTRGQQVTLSCSPISGHRSVSWYQQTPGQGLQFLFEYFSETQRNKGNFPGRFSGRQFSNSRSEMNVSTLELGDSALYLCASSAGQLMNTEAFFGQGTRLTVV.